The 30 T cell receptor beta chains in this list originate from one sample, sequenced in a study of blood T cell repertoires in COVID-19. Profiled with immunoSEQ multiplex PCR; TCRdb holds only in-frame clones, not every one. The table has fewer than 200,000 clones, 75% to 95% seen once. Sequenced: peripheral blood. The receptors shown here come from a man over 45 with acute or convalescent COVID-19.

This clone was observed a single time. This rearrangement joins TRBV10-2 to TRBJ2-1; 12 bases line up with TRBD2. With V trimmed by 5 bases and J by 9 bases, 8 bases remained unmatched. This CDR3 region has 15 residues. Germline CDR1 WSHSY, CDR2 SAAADI. This CDR3 is CASSPASGGAGEQFF. DNA of the CDR3: TGCGCCAGCAGTCCGGCTAGCGGGGGGGCCGGTGAGCAGTTCTTC.

The V and J genes are TRBV7-9 and TRBJ2-5; weak D call: TRBD1 (5 bases). Germline V CDR1 and CDR2: SEHNR, FQNEAQ (reference sequence). V was clipped by 6 bases and J by 2 bases, with 16 bases between them. CDR3 length: 15 residues. CDR3 loop: CASRELDKIQETQYF. The CDR3 DNA reads as TGTGCCAGCAGAGAACTGGACAAAATACAAGAGACCCAGTACTTC.

The genes are TRBV28 and TRBJ1-2; the D gene is possibly TRBD1 (5 bases). Between the trimmed V and J ends, which lost 1 base and 5 bases, there was a span of 17 bases. The CDR3 loop spans 16 amino acids. Germline CDR1 and CDR2: MDHEN and SYDVKM. The CDR3 is CASSLSQGRVRYGYTF. The CDR3 coding sequence is TGTGCCAGCAGTTTATCCCAAGGCAGGGTTCGGTATGGCTACACCTTC.

The chain carries TRBV11-2 and TRBJ2-5, with D perhaps TRBD2 (5 bases). The CDR3 spans 16 residues. The V end was cut by 5 bases, the J end by 3 bases, with 19 bases between. Germline-derived CDR1 and CDR2 are SGHAT and FQNNGV. CDR3 region: CASSKNGGQAKETQYF. For the CDR3, the DNA is TGTGCCAGCAGCAAAAACGGAGGCCAGGCCAAAGAGACCCAGTACTTC.

The chain uses TRBV7-3 and TRBJ1-1; 8 nucleotides agree with TRBD1. With V trimmed by 5 bases and J by 4 bases, 6 bases remained unmatched. The V gene's germline CDR1 is SGHTA and CDR2 FQGTGA. This CDR3 has 14 residues. CDR3 nucleotide sequence: TGTGCCAGCAGCCCTACAGGGGGAGGCACTGAAGCTTTCTTT. Protein: CASSPTGGGTEAFF.

CDR3 residues: CASSPGTRRNTIYF. As DNA, the CDR3 is TGTGCCAGCAGCCCTGGAACTAGGAGAAACACCATATATTTT. The chain employs TRBV5-6 and TRBJ1-3; no definite D call. This CDR3 comprises 14 residues. From germline, CDR1 is SGHDT and CDR2 YYEEEE. Deletions cut 4 bases from V and 5 bases from J, with 13 bases between.

CDR3 in amino acids: CASSLRGGQGSEAFF. DNA for the CDR3: TGTGCCAGCAGCTTACGAGGGGGACAAGGCTCTGAAGCTTTCTTT. The chain combines TRBV7-2 with TRBJ1-1, with D possibly matching TRBD1 (6 bases). The CDR3 is 15 residues long. Germline-derived CDR1 and CDR2 are SGHTA and FQGNSA. V was clipped by 2 bases and J by 6 bases, with 16 bases between them.

The V gene is TRBV14, the J gene TRBJ1-2; 8 bases match TRBD1. Germline-derived CDR1 and CDR2 are SGHDN and FVKESK. J lost 4 bases, V lost 3 bases, and 4 bases had no gene match. The CDR3 runs 14 residues. CDR3 residues: CASSHRQGFYGYTF. CDR3 coding DNA: TGTGCCAGCAGCCACAGACAGGGGTTCTATGGCTACACCTTC.

The V gene is TRBV4-2, the J gene TRBJ2-1, with 11 bases aligning to TRBD2. V was clipped by 0 bases and J by 4 bases; unmatched bases: 5. Germline V gene lookup returns CDR1 LGHNA and CDR2 YNFKEQ. The CDR3 has 17 residues. Here the CDR3 DNA reads TGTGCCAGCAGCCAAGAAGGGGGGACTAGCGGATACAATGAGCAGTTCTTC. Translating gives CASSQEGGTSGYNEQFF.

V and J are TRBV24-1 and TRBJ2-3; 8 bases fit TRBD1. The CDR3 is made up of 17 amino acids. V shed 4 bases, J shed 0 bases, and the junction held 8 bases outside the gene matches. Germline assignment: CDR1 KGHDR and CDR2 SFDVKD. The DNA for the CDR3 is TGTGCCACCAGTGACTCAACAGGGGGACCTAGCACAGATACGCAGTATTTT. It specifies CATSDSTGGPSTDTQYF.

This clone has more than one count but fewer than ten. The CDR3 nucleotides read TGTGCCAGCAGTGACAGGGTTGTCAACAATCAGCCCCAGCATTTT. Its translation is CASSDRVVNNQPQHF. This chain joins TRBV2 and TRBJ1-5, with D tentatively TRBD1 (5 bases). Trimming stripped 3 bases from V and 3 bases from J, with 12 bases between. The germline gives CDR1 SNHLY, CDR2 FYNNEI. The CDR3 totals 15 residues.

The DNA of the CDR3 is TGTGCCAGCTCACCACCCACAGGGGGCTTCAACGAGCAGTACTTC. Translating gives CASSPPTGGFNEQYF. The chain has TRBV18 and TRBJ2-7; TRBD1 aligns across 9 bases. This CDR3 spans 15 amino acids. J lost 5 bases, V lost 0 bases, and 5 bases had no gene match. CDR1 and CDR2 from the germline V gene are KGHSH and LQKENI.

The chain links TRBV5-1 to TRBJ1-2, with 9 nucleotides matching TRBD1. The CDR3 is 13 residues long. Trimming cost V 4 bases and J 6 bases; bases outside gene matches: 4. Germline V gives CDR1 SGHRS, CDR2 YFSETQ. CDR3 DNA: TGCGCCAGCAGCCTAAGGACAGGGGATGGCTACACCTTC. This translates into CASSLRTGDGYTF.

This clone was seen a single time. The chain combines TRBV11-3 with TRBJ1-1; D may be TRBD1 (6 bases). Germline V CDR1 and CDR2: SGHNT, YENEEA. The CDR3 sequence is 15 residues long. V lost 1 base and J lost 0, with 9 bases in between. The CDR3 protein is CASSLGRGMNTEAFF. The DNA for the CDR3 is TGTGCCAGCAGCTTAGGTAGGGGGATGAACACTGAAGCTTTCTTT.

The gene calls are TRBV3-1 (or the pseudogene TRBV3-2) and TRBJ2-7, with D uncertain. Germline V CDR1 and CDR2: LGHDT, YNNKEL (reference sequence). Trimming removed 2 bases at V and 3 bases at J, with 8 bases between. The CDR3 sequence is 13 residues long. DNA for the CDR3: TGTGCCAGCAGCCAACGAGGCGGCTACGAGCAGTACTTC. Translating gives CASSQRGGYEQYF.

This clone was counted once. The chain links TRBV5-1 to TRBJ2-7; D may be TRBD1 (5 bases). V dropped 3 bases and J dropped 1 base, with 14 bases sitting between them. CDR3 length: 15 residues. From germline, CDR1 is SGHRS and CDR2 YFSETQ. The CDR3 region has the DNA TGCGCCAGCAGCTCACAGGTCACGGGTTCCTACGAGCAGTACTTC. It encodes CASSSQVTGSYEQYF.

V is TRBV28 and J is TRBJ1-4, with 9 positions matching TRBD1. Unmatched junction bases numbered 9, after V lost 7 bases and J lost 6 bases. The CDR3 spans 15 residues. CDR1 and CDR2 (germline): MDHEN, SYDVKM. Here the CDR3 DNA reads TGTGCCAGCACCTCTCCGGGACAGGGTCATGAAAAACTGTTTTTT. Translation gives CASTSPGQGHEKLFF.

This sequence joins TRBV29-1 and TRBJ2-3, with D uncertain. The CDR3 consists of 12 residues. V lost 4 bases to trimming and J lost 6 bases, with 11 bases between them. Germline values: CDR1 SQVTM, CDR2 ANQGSEA. Written as DNA, the CDR3 is TGCAGCGTTGGGTGGCTCCTTGATACGCAGTATTTT. Encoded protein: CSVGWLLDTQYF.

Only one count was recorded for this clone. This CDR3 is also generated by other DNA sequences in the sample. The J gene is TRBJ2-5, the V gene TRBV4-1, with 7 bases that match TRBD2. The length of the CDR3 is 15 residues. Germline assignment: CDR1 MGHRA and CDR2 YSYEKL. The V segment lost 4 bases and the J segment 2 bases; nucleotides outside the gene matches: 7. CDR3 protein: CASSPRERGQETQYF. CDR3 sequence (DNA): TGCGCCAGCAGCCCCAGGGAGCGGGGTCAAGAGACCCAGTACTTC.

The V call is TRBV30, the J call TRBJ1-2, with D possibly TRBD1 on 5 matching bases. In germline, CDR1 is GTSNPN, CDR2 SVGIG (reference sequence). V lost 0 bases and J lost 6, with 8 bases in between. The CDR3 loop spans 12 amino acids. The CDR3 protein is CAWSVTVDGYTF. For the CDR3, the DNA is TGTGCCTGGAGTGTGACAGTGGATGGCTACACCTTC.

The chain couples TRBV5-4 to TRBJ2-1; no clear D. Trimming stripped 4 bases from V and 5 bases from J, with 16 bases between. This CDR3 is built from 15 residues. Germline CDR1 reads SGHNT; CDR2 reads YYREEE (reference sequence). CDR3 DNA: TGTGCCAGCAGCGACACTTTGACATTAAACAATGAGCAGTTCTTC. Amino acids: CASSDTLTLNNEQFF.

This chain links TRBV10-3 with TRBJ2-7; TRBD2 matches 7 bases. The germline CDR1 and CDR2 sequences are ENHRY and SYGVKD. V lost 8 bases to trimming and J lost 3 bases; unmatched junction nucleotides: 10. The CDR3 loop spans 14 amino acids. DNA of the CDR3: TGTGCCATCTCGGACTTAGCGGGTCGCTACGAGCAGTACTTC. This codes for CAISDLAGRYEQYF.

A few counts support this clone. The J gene is TRBJ2-7, the V gene TRBV7-9; 12 positions agree with TRBD2. This CDR3 comprises 16 residues. Trimming removed 5 bases from V and 7 bases from J; junction bases left unmatched: 12. Germline assignment: CDR1 SEHNR and CDR2 FQNEAQ (reference sequence). The CDR3 coding sequence is TGTGCCAGCAGCCGACGGACTAGCGGGACCCTCTGGGAGCAGTACTTC. Amino acid sequence: CASSRRTSGTLWEQYF.

The rearrangement uses TRBV10-3 and TRBJ1-1; D may be TRBD1 (6 bases). V lost 4 bases to trimming and J lost 7 bases, with 13 bases between them. The CDR3 is made up of 13 amino acids. From germline, CDR1 is ENHRY and CDR2 SYGVKD. The CDR3 DNA sequence: TGTGCCATCAGTGGTTCCGGACAGTATGAAGCTTTCTTT. This translates into CAISGSGQYEAFF.

This chain connects TRBV5-4 to TRBJ2-2, with 9 bases aligning to TRBD2. The V gene end was trimmed by 5 bases and the J gene end by 0 bases; junction bases not matched to a gene: 8. The CDR3 totals 17 residues. Germline V gene data show CDR1 as SGHNT and CDR2 as YYREEE (reference sequence). The chain's CDR3 is CASSSEAGGPNTGELFF. The DNA for the CDR3 is TGTGCCAGCAGTTCGGAAGCGGGGGGCCCGAACACCGGGGAGCTGTTTTTT.

The rearrangement uses TRBV6-6 and TRBJ1-5, with 7 bases lining up with TRBD1. Trimming cost V 6 bases and J 4 bases; bases outside gene matches: 6. The CDR3 totals 14 residues. CDR1 is MNHNY, CDR2 SVGAGI, per germline (reference sequence). This CDR3 is CASSQDRSNQPQHF. The CDR3 DNA is TGTGCCAGCAGCCAGGACAGGTCAAATCAGCCCCAGCATTTT.

The rearrangement joins TRBV19 to TRBJ2-5, with D perhaps TRBD2 (6 bases). The V gene lost 1 base and the J gene lost 1 base, with 10 bases spanning the gap. In germline, CDR1 is LNHDA, CDR2 SQIVND (reference sequence). This CDR3 has 15 residues. The CDR3 bases are TGTGCCAGTAGTATAGTGGGGGACTTCCAAGAGACCCAGTACTTC. Translated: CASSIVGDFQETQYF.

The chain links TRBV10-3 to TRBJ2-7; tentative D call: TRBD1 (6 bases). The V end was cut by 3 bases, the J end by 2 bases, with 11 bases between. This CDR3 spans 14 amino acids. Germline CDR1 is ENHRY and CDR2 is SYGVKD. The CDR3 is CAISELDRTYEQYF. CDR3 DNA sequence: TGTGCCATCAGTGAATTGGACAGAACCTACGAGCAGTACTTC.

The gene calls are TRBV24-1 and TRBJ2-2, with TRBD2 matching 9 bases. The V gene end was trimmed by 9 bases and the J gene end by 3 bases; junction bases not matched to a gene: 4. Germline CDR1 reads KGHDR; CDR2 reads SFDVKD. CDR3 length: 14 amino acids. The DNA of the CDR3 is TGTGCCACCTCTAGCGGGGCCTACACCGGGGAGCTGTTTTTT. This translates into CATSSGAYTGELFF.

The chain has TRBV10-3 and TRBJ2-5; the D gene is possibly TRBD2 (5 bases). There are 11 residues in the CDR3. Germline V CDR1 and CDR2: ENHRY, SYGVKD. V lost 10 bases to trimming and J lost 5 bases, with 11 bases between them. CDR3 amino acids: CASSGEETQYF. The CDR3 region has the DNA TGTGCCAGCTCCGGGGAGGAGACCCAGTACTTC.